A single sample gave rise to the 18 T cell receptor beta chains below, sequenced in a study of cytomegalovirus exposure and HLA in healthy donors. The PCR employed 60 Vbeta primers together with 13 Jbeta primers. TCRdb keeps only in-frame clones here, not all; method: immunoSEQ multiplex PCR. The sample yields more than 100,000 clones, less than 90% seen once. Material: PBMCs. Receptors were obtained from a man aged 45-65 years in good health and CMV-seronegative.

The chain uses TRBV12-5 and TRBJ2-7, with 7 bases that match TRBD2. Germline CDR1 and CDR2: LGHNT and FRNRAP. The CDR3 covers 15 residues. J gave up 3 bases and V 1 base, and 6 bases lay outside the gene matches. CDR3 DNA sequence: TGTGCTAGTGGTTTGGACGTGGGAGGGGACTACGAGCAGTACTTC. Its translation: CASGLDVGGDYEQYF.

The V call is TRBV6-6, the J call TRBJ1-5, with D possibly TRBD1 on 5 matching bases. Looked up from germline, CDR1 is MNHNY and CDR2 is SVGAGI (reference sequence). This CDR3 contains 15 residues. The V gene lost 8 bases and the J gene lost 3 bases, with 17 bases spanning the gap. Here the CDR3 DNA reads TGTGCCAGCGGTGACGGAGACAGAGACAATCAGCCCCAGCATTTT. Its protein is CASGDGDRDNQPQHF.

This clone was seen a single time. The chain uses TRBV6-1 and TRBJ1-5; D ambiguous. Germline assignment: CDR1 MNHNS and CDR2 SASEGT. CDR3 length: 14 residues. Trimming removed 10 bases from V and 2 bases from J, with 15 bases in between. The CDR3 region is CATLPGPGNQPQHF. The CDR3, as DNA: TGTGCCACCCTACCGGGTCCGGGCAATCAGCCCCAGCATTTT.

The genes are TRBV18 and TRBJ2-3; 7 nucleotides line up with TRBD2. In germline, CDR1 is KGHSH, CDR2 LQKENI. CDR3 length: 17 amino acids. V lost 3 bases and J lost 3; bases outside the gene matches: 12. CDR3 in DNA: TGTGCCAGCTCACCTACAATACCGGGAGGAGGGACAGATACGCAGTATTTT. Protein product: CASSPTIPGGGTDTQYF.

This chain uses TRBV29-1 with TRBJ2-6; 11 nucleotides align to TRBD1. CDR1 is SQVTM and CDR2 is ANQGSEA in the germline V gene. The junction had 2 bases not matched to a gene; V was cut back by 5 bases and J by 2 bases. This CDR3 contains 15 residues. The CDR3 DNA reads TGCAGCGTTCGGACAGGGGGCGCTGGGGCCAACGTCCTGACTTTC. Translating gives CSVRTGGAGANVLTF.

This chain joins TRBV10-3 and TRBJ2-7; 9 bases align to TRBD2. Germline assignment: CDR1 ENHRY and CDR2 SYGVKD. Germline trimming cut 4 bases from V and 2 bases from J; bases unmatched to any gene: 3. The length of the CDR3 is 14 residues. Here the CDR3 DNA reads TGTGCCATCAGTGCGGCTAGCGGGGCCTACGAGCAGTACTTC. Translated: CAISAASGAYEQYF.

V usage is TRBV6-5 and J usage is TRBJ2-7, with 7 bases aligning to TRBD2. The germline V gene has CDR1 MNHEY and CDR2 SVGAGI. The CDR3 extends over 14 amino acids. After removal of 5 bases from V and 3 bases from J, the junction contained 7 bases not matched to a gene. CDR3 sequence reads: CASSVRGKSYEQYF. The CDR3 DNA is TGTGCCAGCAGTGTGCGGGGGAAAAGCTACGAGCAGTACTTC.

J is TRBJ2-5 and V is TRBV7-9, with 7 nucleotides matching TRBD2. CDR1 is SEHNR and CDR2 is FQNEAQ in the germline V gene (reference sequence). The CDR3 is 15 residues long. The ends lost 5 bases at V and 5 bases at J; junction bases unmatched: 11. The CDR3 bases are TGTGCCAGCAGCCCGAGCGGGGCCCTGGGGGAGACCCAGTACTTC. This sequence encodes CASSPSGALGETQYF.

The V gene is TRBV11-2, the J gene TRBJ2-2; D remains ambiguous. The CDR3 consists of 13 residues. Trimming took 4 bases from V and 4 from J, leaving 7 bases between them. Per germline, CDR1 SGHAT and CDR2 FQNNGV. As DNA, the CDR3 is TGTGCCAGCAGCTCTAGACTCACCGGGGAGCTGTTTTTT. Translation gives CASSSRLTGELFF. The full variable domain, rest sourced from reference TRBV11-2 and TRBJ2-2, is EAGVAQSPRYKIIEKRQSVAFWCNPISGHATLYWYQQILGQGPKLLIQFQNNGVVDDSQLPKDRFSAERLKGVDSTLKIQPAKLEDSAVYLCASSSRLTGELFFGEGSRLTVL.

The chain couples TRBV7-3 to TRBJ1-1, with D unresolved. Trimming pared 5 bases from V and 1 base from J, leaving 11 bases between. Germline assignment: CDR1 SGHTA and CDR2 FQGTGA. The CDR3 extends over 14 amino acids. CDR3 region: CASSIAGGNTEAFF. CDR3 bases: TGTGCCAGCAGCATTGCGGGCGGGAACACTGAAGCTTTCTTT.

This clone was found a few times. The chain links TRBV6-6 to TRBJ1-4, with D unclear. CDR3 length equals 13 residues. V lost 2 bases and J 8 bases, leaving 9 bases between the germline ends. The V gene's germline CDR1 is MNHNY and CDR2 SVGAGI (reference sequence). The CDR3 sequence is CASSYLQREKLFF. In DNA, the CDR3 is TGTGCCAGCAGTTACCTCCAGCGAGAAAAACTGTTTTTT.

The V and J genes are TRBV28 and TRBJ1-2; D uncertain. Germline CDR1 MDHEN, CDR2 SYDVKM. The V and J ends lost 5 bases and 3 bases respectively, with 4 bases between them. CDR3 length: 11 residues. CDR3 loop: CASSRDYGYTF. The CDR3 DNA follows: TGTGCCAGCAGTCGGGACTATGGCTACACCTTC.

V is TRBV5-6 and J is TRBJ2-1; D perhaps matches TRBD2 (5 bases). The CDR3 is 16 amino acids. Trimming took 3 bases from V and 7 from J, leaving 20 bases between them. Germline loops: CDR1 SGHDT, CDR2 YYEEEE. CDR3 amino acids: CASSWGVASSINEQFF. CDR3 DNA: TGTGCCAGCAGCTGGGGAGTAGCCAGTTCAATAAATGAGCAGTTCTTC.

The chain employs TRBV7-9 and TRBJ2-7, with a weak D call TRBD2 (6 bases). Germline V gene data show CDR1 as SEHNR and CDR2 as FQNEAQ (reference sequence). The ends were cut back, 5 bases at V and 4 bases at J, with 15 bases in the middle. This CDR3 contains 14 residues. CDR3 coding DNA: TGTGCCAGCAGCGGTCGACTAGGGCGGTACGAGCAGTACTTC. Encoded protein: CASSGRLGRYEQYF.

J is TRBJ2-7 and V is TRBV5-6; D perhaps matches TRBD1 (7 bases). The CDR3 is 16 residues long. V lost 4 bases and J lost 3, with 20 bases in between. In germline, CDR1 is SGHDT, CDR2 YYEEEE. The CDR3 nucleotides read TGTGCCAGCAGCGCGGCTCGACAGGGACTTAACTACGAGCAGTACTTC. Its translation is CASSAARQGLNYEQYF.

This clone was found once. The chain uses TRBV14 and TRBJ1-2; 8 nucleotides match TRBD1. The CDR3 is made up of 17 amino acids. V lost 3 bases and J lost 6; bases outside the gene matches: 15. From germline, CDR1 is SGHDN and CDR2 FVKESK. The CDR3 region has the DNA TGTGCCAGCAGCCATAGTGAAAGGACAGGGTGGAGTGATGGCTACACCTTC. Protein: CASSHSERTGWSDGYTF. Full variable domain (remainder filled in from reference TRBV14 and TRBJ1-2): EAGVTQFPSHSVIEKGQTVTLRCDPISGHDNLYWYRRVMGKEIKFLLHFVKESKQDESGMPNNRFLAERTGGTYSTLKVQPAELEDSGVYFCASSHSERTGWSDGYTFGSGTRLTVV.

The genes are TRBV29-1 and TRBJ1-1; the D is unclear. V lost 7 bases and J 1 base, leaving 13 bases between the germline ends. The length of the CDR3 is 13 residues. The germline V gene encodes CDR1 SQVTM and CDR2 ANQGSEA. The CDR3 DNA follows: TGCAGCGCCGAACCCCGGGGGAACACTGAAGCTTTCTTT. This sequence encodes CSAEPRGNTEAFF.

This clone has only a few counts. The CDR3 nucleotides are TGTGCCAGCCGGCCGGGACTAGCGGACGCCTACGAGCAGTACTTC. The encoded protein is CASRPGLADAYEQYF. The chain links TRBV19 to TRBJ2-7; TRBD2 aligns across 11 bases. The CDR3 extends over 15 amino acids. Germline V gene sequence: CDR1 LNHDA, CDR2 SQIVND (reference sequence). The V segment lost 9 bases and the J segment 2 bases; nucleotides outside the gene matches: 9.